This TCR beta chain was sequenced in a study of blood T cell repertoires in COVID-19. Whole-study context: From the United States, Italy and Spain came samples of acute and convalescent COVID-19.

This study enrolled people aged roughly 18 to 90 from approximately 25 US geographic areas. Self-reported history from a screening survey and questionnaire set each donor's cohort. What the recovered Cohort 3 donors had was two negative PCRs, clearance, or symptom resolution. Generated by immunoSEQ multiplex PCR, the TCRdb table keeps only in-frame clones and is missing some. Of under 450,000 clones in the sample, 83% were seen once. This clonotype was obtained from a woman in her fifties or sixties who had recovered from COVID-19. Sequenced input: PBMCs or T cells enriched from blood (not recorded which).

The DNA for the CDR3 is TGCAGCGTCGACAGGGCCGAGGGGACTGAAGCTTTCTTT. Translated, it gives CSVDRAEGTEAFF. The chain links TRBV29-1 to TRBJ1-1, with 7 bases matching TRBD1. Germline CDR1 and CDR2: SQVTM and ANQGSEA. The CDR3 is 13 amino acids. V gave up 6 bases and J gave up 5 bases; unmatched junction bases: 9.